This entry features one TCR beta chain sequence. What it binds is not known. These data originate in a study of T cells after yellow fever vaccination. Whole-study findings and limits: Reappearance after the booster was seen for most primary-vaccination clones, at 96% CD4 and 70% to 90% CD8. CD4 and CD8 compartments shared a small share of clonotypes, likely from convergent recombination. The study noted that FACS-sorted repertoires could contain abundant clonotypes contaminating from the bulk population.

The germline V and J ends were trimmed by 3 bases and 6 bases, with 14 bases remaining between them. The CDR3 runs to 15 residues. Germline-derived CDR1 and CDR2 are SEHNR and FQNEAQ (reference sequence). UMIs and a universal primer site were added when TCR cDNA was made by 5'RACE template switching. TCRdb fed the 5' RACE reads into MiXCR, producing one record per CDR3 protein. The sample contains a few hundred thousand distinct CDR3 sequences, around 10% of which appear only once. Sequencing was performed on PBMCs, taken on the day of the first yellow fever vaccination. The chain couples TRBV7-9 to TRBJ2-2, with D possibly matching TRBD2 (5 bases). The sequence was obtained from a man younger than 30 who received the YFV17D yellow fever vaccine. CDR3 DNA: TGTGCCAGCAGCTTCGAAGGGTGGAGGTCCGGGGAGCTGTTTTTT. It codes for CASSFEGWRSGELFF.